This TCR beta chain was retrieved from a study of Ad26.COV2.S vaccination and SARS-CoV-2 variants. Study context: Ad26.COV2.S, an intramuscular injection, was given once or twice 56 days apart.

This CDR3 has 17 residues. V was clipped by 2 bases and J by 1 base, with 17 bases between them. The germline CDR1 and CDR2 sequences are KGHDR and SFDVKD. As concerns this clone: The antigen is not known.

Findings of the study overall: Breadth and depth estimates from TCRs may understate total T cell responses. The study found similar non-spike TCR breadth in vaccine and placebo recipients. After vaccination, substantial breadth of spike-specific CD8+ and CD4+ responses was reported.

As to treatment: about 20 received Ad26.COV2.S at low or high dose, single or two shots; 5 received placebo; per-sample allocation not given. Samples came from day 63 after the first vaccine or placebo injection. Using immunoSEQ multiplex PCR, the repertoire was profiled, and TCRdb retains in-frame clones only, with some absent. The sample records hundreds of thousands of clones, 80% to 90% being singletons. V gene TRBV24-1 combines with J gene TRBJ2-7; D uncertain. Sequences were derived from peripheral blood, sampled in a trial of Ad26.COV2.S vaccine versus placebo. The sequence was collected from a person aged 18-65 years who received the Ad26.COV2.S COVID-19 vaccine or a placebo. The CDR3 loop reads CATSDYGPQPISYEQYF. CDR3 DNA sequence: TGTGCCACCAGTGATTATGGGCCCCAGCCAATTTCCTACGAGCAGTACTTC.